This TCR beta chain was sequenced in a study of shared T cell receptors in the human thymus. Data came from immunoSEQ multiplex PCR; TCRdb stores just in-frame clones and leaves some out. The sample holds roughly 700,000 clones, approximately 88% seen once. A further study also used this sample, focusing on human thymus T cells. From that second work: Repertoires sampled from thymus and blood appeared biased in V and J gene usage.

This sequence was found in a boy younger than two with a congenital heart defect. What was sequenced was thymocytes.

The CDR3 is CASSRRSGTEAFF. The CDR3 nucleotides read TGTGCCAGCAGCCGTAGATCGGGCACTGAAGCTTTCTTT. The rearrangement joins TRBV11-3 to TRBJ1-1; D is unresolved. CDR3 size: 13 residues. V lost 5 bases and J 4 bases, leaving 11 bases between the germline ends. The germline gives CDR1 SGHNT, CDR2 YENEEA.